Listed below are T cell receptor beta chains from one sample, sequenced in a study of blood T cell repertoires in COVID-19. Generated by immunoSEQ multiplex PCR, the TCRdb table keeps only in-frame clones and is missing some. In the table there are some 250,000 clones, 80% to 85% of which are singletons. Sequences were obtained from peripheral blood. The source is a woman younger than 35 with acute or convalescent COVID-19. Both conserved end residues are part of each CDR3. D genes are given only for firm matches. Size tells how often a clone was seen (once, few, many) or the class of an expanded clone, and some rows leave it out.

D	V	size	J	CDR3	DNA
TRBD1	TRBV19	.	TRBJ1-1	CASSSRGHTEAFF	TGTGCCAGTAGTTCCAGGGGGCATACTGAAGCTTTCTTT
.	TRBV7-6	.	TRBJ2-1	CASSLGPGHEQFF	TGTGCCAGCAGCTTAGGACCAGGCCATGAGCAGTTCTTC
.	TRBV19	.	TRBJ1-5	CASSSGRAPNQPQHF	TGTGCCAGTAGTAGCGGCAGGGCCCCAAATCAGCCCCAGCATTTT
.	TRBV28	.	TRBJ2-7	CASSPPTGKGSYEQYF	TGTGCCAGCAGCCCACCTACAGGGAAGGGCTCCTACGAGCAGTACTTC
TRBD2	TRBV5-8	.	TRBJ2-3	CASSLSFLAGGPDTQYF	TGTGCCAGCAGCCTGTCCTTTCTGGCGGGAGGGCCGGATACGCAGTATTTT
TRBD2	TRBV6-2/TRBV6-3	.	TRBJ2-1	CASSFRLAGDPYNEQFF	TGTGCCAGCAGTTTTCGACTAGCGGGAGATCCCTACAATGAGCAGTTCTTC
.	TRBV28	.	TRBJ1-4	CASSLSGPWGGGEKLFF	TGTGCCAGCAGTTTATCGGGACCTTGGGGGGGAGGGGAAAAACTGTTTTTT
TRBD2	TRBV3-1/TRBV3-2	.	TRBJ2-7	CASSGREGLSYEQYF	TGTGCCAGCAGCGGGCGGGAGGGCCTGAGCTACGAGCAGTACTTC
.	TRBV2	.	TRBJ1-5	CASSYRVSNQPQHF	TGTGCCAGCAGTTACAGGGTAAGCAATCAGCCCCAGCATTTT
TRBD2	TRBV6-6	.	TRBJ2-7	CASSYLSAGGHEQYF	TGTGCCAGCAGTTACCTGTCGGCGGGAGGCCACGAGCAGTACTTC
.	TRBV18	.	TRBJ1-5	CASTTGSNQPQHF	TGTGCCAGCACTACAGGGAGTAATCAGCCCCAGCATTTT
.	TRBV7-2	.	TRBJ1-6	CASSQERTLGSPLHF	TGTGCCAGCAGCCAAGAAAGGACTCTGGGTTCACCCCTCCACTTT
TRBD2	TRBV27	.	TRBJ2-7	CASRSGGNYEQYF	TGTGCCAGCAGGTCCGGGGGGAACTACGAGCAGTACTTC
TRBD2	TRBV6-2/TRBV6-3	.	TRBJ2-1	CASSYSLSGTGYNEQFF	TGTGCCAGCAGTTACTCCCTTAGCGGGACCGGATACAATGAGCAGTTCTTC
TRBD2	TRBV7-3	.	TRBJ2-1	CASSFGEGLRNEQFF	TGTGCCAGCAGCTTTGGGGAGGGCCTCCGGAATGAGCAGTTCTTC
TRBD2	TRBV6-5	.	TRBJ2-1	CASSYGTSGFGEQFF	TGTGCCAGCAGTTACGGAACTAGCGGGTTTGGTGAGCAGTTCTTC
TRBD1	TRBV6-8	.	TRBJ1-5	CASSSQGVKVLSCNQPQHF	TGTGCCAGCAGTTCCCAGGGGGTTAAGGTTTTGTCTTGTAATCAGCCCCAGCATTTT
.	TRBV6-2/TRBV6-3	once	TRBJ1-4	CASSSSNEKLFF	TGTGCCAGCAGCTCCTCTAATGAAAAACTGTTTTTT
.	TRBV4-1	.	TRBJ1-4	CASSQDLIKLFF	TGCGCCAGCAGCCAAGATCTTATAAAACTGTTTTTT
TRBD1	TRBV13	.	TRBJ1-2	CASIPSIRGQGAIYGYTF	TGTGCCAGCATCCCTTCAATACGTGGGCAGGGGGCCATCTATGGCTACACCTTC
TRBD1	TRBV27	.	TRBJ2-7	CASRRGREQYF	TGTGCCAGCAGAAGGGGGCGGGAGCAGTACTTC
.	TRBV28	.	TRBJ1-1	CASSAGRWNTEAFF	TGTGCCAGCAGCGCCGGGAGATGGAACACTGAAGCTTTCTTT
.	TRBV5-1	.	TRBJ1-1	CASKEEGSTEAFF	TGCGCCAGCAAAGAGGAGGGTAGCACTGAAGCTTTCTTT
TRBD1	TRBV15	.	TRBJ1-3	CATSSTSGTGAGNTIYF	TGTGCCACCAGCAGCACCTCCGGGACAGGGGCTGGAAACACCATATATTTT